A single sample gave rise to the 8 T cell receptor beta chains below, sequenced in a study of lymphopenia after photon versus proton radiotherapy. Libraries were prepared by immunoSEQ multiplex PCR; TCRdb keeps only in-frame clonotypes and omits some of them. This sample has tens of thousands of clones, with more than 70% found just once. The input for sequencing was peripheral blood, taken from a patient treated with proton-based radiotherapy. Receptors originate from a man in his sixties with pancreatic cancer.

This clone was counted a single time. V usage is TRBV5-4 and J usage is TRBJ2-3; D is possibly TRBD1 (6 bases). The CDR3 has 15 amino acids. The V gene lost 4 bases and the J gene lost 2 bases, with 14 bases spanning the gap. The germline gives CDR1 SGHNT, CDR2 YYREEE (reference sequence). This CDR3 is CASSPRQDNTDTQYF. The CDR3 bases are TGTGCCAGCAGCCCGAGACAGGACAACACAGATACGCAGTATTTT.

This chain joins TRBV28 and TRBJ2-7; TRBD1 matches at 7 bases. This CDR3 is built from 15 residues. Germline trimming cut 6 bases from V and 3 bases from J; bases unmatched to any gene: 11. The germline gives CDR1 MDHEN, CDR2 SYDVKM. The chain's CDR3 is CASRETGAFNYEQYF. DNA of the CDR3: TGTGCCAGCAGAGAAACAGGGGCCTTCAACTACGAGCAGTACTTC. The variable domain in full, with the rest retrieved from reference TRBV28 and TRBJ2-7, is DVKVTQSSRYLVKRTGEKVFLECVQDMDHENMFWYRQDPGLGLRLIYFSYDVKMKEKGDIPEGYSVSREKKERFSLILESASTNQTSMYLCASRETGAFNYEQYFGPGTRLTVT.

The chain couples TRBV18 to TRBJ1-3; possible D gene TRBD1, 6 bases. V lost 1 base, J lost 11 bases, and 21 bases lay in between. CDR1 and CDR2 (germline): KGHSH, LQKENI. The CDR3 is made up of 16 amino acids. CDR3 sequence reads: CASSPLTDRGQGPIYF. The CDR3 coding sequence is TGTGCCAGCTCACCACTTACGGACAGAGGTCAGGGGCCCATATATTTT.

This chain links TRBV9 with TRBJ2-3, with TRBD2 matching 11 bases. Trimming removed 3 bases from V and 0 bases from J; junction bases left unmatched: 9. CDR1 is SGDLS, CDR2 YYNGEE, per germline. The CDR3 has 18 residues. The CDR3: CASSAGTSGTTSTDTQYF. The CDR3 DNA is TGTGCCAGCAGCGCCGGGACTAGCGGAACCACTAGCACAGATACGCAGTATTTT.

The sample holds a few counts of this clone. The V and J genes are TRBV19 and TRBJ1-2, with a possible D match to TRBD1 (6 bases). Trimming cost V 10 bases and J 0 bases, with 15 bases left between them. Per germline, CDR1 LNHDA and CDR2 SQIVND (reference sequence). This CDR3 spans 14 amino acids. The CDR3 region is CANAGARANYGYTF. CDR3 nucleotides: TGTGCCAACGCAGGGGCCAGAGCTAACTATGGCTACACCTTC.

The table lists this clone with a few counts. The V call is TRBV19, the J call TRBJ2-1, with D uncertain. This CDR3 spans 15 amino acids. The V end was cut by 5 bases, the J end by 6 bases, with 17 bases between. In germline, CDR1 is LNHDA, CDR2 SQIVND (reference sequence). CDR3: CASSLTAAAPNEQFF. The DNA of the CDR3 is TGTGCCAGTAGTCTGACCGCGGCAGCCCCCAATGAGCAGTTCTTC.

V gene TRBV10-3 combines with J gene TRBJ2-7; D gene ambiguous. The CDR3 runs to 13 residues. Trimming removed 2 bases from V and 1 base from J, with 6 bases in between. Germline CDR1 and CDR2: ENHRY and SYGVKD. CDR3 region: CAISERSSYEQYF. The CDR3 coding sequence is TGTGCCATCAGTGAGAGGAGTTCCTACGAGCAGTACTTC.

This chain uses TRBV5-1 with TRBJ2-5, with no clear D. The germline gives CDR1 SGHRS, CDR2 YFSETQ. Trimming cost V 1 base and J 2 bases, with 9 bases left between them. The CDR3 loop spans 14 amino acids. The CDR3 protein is CASSLYRNQETQYF. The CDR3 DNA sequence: TGCGCCAGCAGCTTGTATCGTAATCAAGAGACCCAGTACTTC. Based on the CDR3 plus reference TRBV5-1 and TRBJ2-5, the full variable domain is KAGVTQTPRYLIKTRGQQVTLSCSPISGHRSVSWYQQTPGQGLQFLFEYFSETQRNKGNFPGRFSGRQFSNSRSEMNVSTLELGDSALYLCASSLYRNQETQYFGPGTRLLVL.